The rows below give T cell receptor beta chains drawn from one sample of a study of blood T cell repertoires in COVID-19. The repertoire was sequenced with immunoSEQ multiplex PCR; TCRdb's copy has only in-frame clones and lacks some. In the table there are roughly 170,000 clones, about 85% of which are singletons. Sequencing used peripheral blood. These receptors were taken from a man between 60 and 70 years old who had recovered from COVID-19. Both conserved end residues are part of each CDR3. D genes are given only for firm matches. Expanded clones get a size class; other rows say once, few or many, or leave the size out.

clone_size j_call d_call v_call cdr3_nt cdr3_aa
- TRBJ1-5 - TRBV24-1 TGTGCCATCCAGGGTGGCAATCAGCCCCAGCATTTT CAIQGGNQPQHF
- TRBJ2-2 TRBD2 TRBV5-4 TGTGCCAGCAGCCGCGCCAGCGGGGGGGCCTCTGGGGAGCTGTTTTTT CASSRASGGASGELFF
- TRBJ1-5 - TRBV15 TGTGCCACCAGCAGAGATCGTTCGGGCAATCAGCCCCAGCATTTT CATSRDRSGNQPQHF
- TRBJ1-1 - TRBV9 TGTGCCAGCAGCGTAGATTCCCGGGGGGCCACTGAAGCTTTCTTT CASSVDSRGATEAFF
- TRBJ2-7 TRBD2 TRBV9 TGTGCCAGCAGCCCCTGGGGAGGGCAGGACGAGCAGTACTTC CASSPWGGQDEQYF
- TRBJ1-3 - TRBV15 TGTGCCACCAGCAGAGATAAGGGGACTGGAAACACCATATATTTT CATSRDKGTGNTIYF
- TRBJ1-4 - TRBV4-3 TGCGCCAGCAGCCAAGAACAATTGGGAGAGAAACTGTTTTTT CASSQEQLGEKLFF
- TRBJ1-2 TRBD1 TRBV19 TGTGCCAGTAGTATCGGGGGCCACAGGGGAGGATATGGCTACACCTTC CASSIGGHRGGYGYTF
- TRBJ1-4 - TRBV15 TGTGCCACGAGCAGGAGGCCGACGGAGAATGAAAAACTGTTTTTT CATSRRPTENEKLFF
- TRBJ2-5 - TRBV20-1 TGCAGTGCTCCTCGTGTTGAGACCCAGTACTTC CSAPRVETQYF
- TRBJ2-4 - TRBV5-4 TGTGCCAGCAGCTTGGATCCTCTTAGCAGAGAGGACATTCAGTACTTC CASSLDPLSREDIQYF
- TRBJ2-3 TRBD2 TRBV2 TGTGCCAGCGGGAGAAGCGGGGCCGGCACAGATACGCAGTATTTT CASGRSGAGTDTQYF
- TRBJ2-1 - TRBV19 TGTGCCAGTAGTACAGGGTCGGTATACAATGAGCAGTTCTTC CASSTGSVYNEQFF
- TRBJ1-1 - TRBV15 TGTGCCACCAGCAGCGACGTTACGGGGGTTACAACTGAAGCTTTCTTT CATSSDVTGVTTEAFF
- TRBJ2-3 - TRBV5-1 TGCGCCAGCAGCTTGGAGGTTAGCGCAGATACGCAGTATTTT CASSLEVSADTQYF
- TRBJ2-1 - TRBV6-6 TGTGCCAGCAGCCGGTCGGCGGGGACTTCCAATGAGCAGTTCTTC CASSRSAGTSNEQFF
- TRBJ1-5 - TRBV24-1 TGTGCCACCAGTGATTTGGGGGGGGCTAGTAATCAGCCCCAGCATTTT CATSDLGGASNQPQHF
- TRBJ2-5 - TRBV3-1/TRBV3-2 TGTGCCAGCAGCCAAGGATCAGGGGGGCAAGAGACCCAGTACTTC CASSQGSGGQETQYF
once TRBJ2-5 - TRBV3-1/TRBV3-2 TGTGCCAGCAGCCCGTTAGAAGAGACCCAGTACTTC CASSPLEETQYF
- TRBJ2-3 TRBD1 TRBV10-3 TGTGCCATCAGTGAGGGACAGGACACAGATACGCAGTATTTT CAISEGQDTDTQYF
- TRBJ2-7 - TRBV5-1 TGCGCCAGCAGCAGGGGGTCAGGGCAAAGCTCCTACGAGCAGTACTTC CASSRGSGQSSYEQYF